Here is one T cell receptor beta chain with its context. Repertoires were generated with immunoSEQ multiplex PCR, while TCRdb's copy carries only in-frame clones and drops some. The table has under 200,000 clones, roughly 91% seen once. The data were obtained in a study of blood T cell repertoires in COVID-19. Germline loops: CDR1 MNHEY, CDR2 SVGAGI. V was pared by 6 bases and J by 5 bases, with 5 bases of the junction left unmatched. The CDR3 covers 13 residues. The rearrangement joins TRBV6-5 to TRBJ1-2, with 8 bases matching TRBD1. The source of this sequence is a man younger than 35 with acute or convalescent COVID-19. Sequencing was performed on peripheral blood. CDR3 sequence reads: CASSLDRAYGYTF. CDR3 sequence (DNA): TGTGCCAGCAGCCTGGACAGGGCTTATGGCTACACCTTC.